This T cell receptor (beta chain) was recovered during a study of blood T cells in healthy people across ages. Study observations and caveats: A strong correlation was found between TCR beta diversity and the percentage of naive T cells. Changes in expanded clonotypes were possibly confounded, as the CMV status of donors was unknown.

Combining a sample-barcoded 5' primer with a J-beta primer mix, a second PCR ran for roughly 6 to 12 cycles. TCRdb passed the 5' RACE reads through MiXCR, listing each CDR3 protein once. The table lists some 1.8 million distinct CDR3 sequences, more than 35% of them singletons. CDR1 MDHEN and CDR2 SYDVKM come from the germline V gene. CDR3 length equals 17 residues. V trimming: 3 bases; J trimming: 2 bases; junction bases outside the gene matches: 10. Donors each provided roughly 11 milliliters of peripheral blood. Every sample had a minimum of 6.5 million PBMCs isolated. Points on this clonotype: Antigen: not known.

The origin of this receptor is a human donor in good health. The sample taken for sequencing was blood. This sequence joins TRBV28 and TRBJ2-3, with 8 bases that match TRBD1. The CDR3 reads CASSFVGSGQDTDTQYF. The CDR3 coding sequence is TGTGCCAGCAGTTTTGTGGGGTCGGGACAGGACACAGATACGCAGTATTTT.